This T cell receptor beta chain was recovered during a study of blood T cell repertoires in COVID-19. Whole-study context: Acute and convalescent COVID-19 samples came from the United States, Italy and Spain. Sample material is recorded as cDNA or gDNA derived from T cells, B-cell-depleted T cells, or PBMCs.

This CDR3 has 16 amino acids. Germline trimming cut 5 bases from V and 4 bases from J; bases unmatched to any gene: 13. Germline V lookup: CDR1 PRHDT, CDR2 FYEKMQ (reference sequence). The authors' processing: Reference gene primers were amplified, and this amplification served to estimate nucleated cell counts. The protocol was immunoSEQ multiplex PCR, while the TCRdb copy is restricted to in-frame clones and leaves out a portion. V and J calls and clone size come straight from that table; D and trimming were deduced from the DNA. This sample yields about 140,000 clones, of which roughly 80% are seen a single time; about 8% belongs to the top ten.

The receptor was derived from a human donor in a cohort sampled during active COVID-19. The material sequenced was peripheral blood. The chain couples TRBV13 to TRBJ1-2, with 7 bases that match TRBD1. CDR3 bases: TGTGCCAGCAGCCAGGAGTTCCAGGGGGAGCTCTATGGCTACACCTTC. Its translation: CASSQEFQGELYGYTF. The full variable domain, completed using reference TRBV13 and TRBJ1-2, is AAGVIQSPRHLIKEKRETATLKCYPIPRHDTVYWYQQGPGQDPQFLISFYEKMQSDKGSIPDRFSAQQFSDYHSELNMSSLELGDSALYFCASSQEFQGELYGYTFGSGTRLTVV.